This T cell receptor beta chain came from a study of beta chain features in type 1 diabetes (dated by TCRdb to 2016 to 2018). Background for the entire study: Mean age, gender distribution, total cell number and subset yield did not differ between patients and healthy donors. A total of about 99,000,000 sorted cells were examined across all samples, and RNA yield correlated strongly with the number of cells per subset. In the study, TCRB repertoires of sorted circulating CD4+ T cell subsets from recently diagnosed type 1 diabetes patients were compared with those of matched healthy donors. Naive and central memory subsets were obtained from all 30 or so donors, but regulatory and stem cell-like memory subsets were isolated from only 8 patients and roughly 8 healthy donors. Results and caveats for the whole study, not just this receptor: Shorter templates might have been favored by PCR, but patient and control samples were amplified and corrected together, so both groups would have been affected equally by any skew. Patients with type 1 diabetes made fewer insertions and deleted more nucleotides at VDJ recombination sites, implying thymic rearrangement abnormalities. A moderate but significant shortening of TCRB CDR3 length was observed in type 1 diabetes patients in all four CD4+ subsets. Because small numbers of individuals were included in the HLA sub-analyses, any influence of HLA type on TCRB rearrangement was left unresolved. Because cDNA was sequenced instead of genomic DNA, highly expressing activated cells could be over-represented, though the groups showed no difference in activation or CD3 levels. Naive, central memory and regulatory TCRB repertoires appeared to be more similar among patients than among healthy donors.

The entire isolated RNA was reverse transcribed using the High Capacity cDNA Reverse Transcription Kit, and thus expressed TCRB transcripts were sequenced. Naive, central memory and regulatory T cell samples underwent deep immunoSEQ sequencing, averaging around 3.7 million total reads per sample. After sorted cells were lysed in RLT buffer, RNA was extracted with DNase-treated RNeasy Micro or Mini kits, with the choice depending on cell number. Each cell subset was processed separately to prevent cross-contamination, with patient and healthy donor samples processed together. The immunoSEQ multiplex PCR was used to amplify TCRB sequences from cDNA, generating 87-bp fragments that spanned the CDR3 region. Sequencing of the amplicons was performed on the Illumina HiSeq platform. The study's own analysis went as follows. PCR bias was corrected computationally using synthetic template baselines, and reads within Hamming distance 2 were collapsed, with unmergeable singletons discarded. By aligning reads against IMGT, V, D and J genes, CDR3 length, and insertions or deletions at six rearrangement sites were assigned. Clonotype counts were normalized to sorted cell number within each subset before computing true diversity and Gini coefficients with the tcR R package. The overlap coefficient, calculated on TCRB nucleotide sequences, was used to measure repertoire sharing. Out-of-frame TCRB sequences from naive cells were analyzed to stand in for the pre-selection repertoire. Here the immuneACCESS table is served through TCRdb, limited to in-frame sequences with V and J called. Missing clones are a known gap in these copies; in checked studies unresolved V genes cover under half, and the rest lacks a known reason. V and J calls and clone size are copied from that table; D and trimming were computed from the DNA. This sample has 640,000 or so clones in its table, and 13% of those were observed once. The ten top clones hold approximately 0.02% of the sample.

The CDR3 sequence holds 14 residues, the cysteine and phenylalanine included. Of all the DNA, just the CDR3 is kept, 42 bases in frame from base 1. Cut back by 4 bases and 0 bases, the V and J ends lie 11 bases apart. CDR1 and CDR2, looked up from the germline V gene (reference sequence), are SGHNT and YYREEE. Each donor gave one peripheral blood draw, averaging roughly 120 mL, which was collected into heparinised tubes. Using a panel that included CD45RO, CCR7, CD25, CD127, CD95 and CD27, naive, central memory, regulatory and stem cell-like memory CD4+ T cells were sorted on a BD FACSAria II. Every sorted population had a purity above 95%. PBMCs were separated immediately by Lymphoprep density gradient centrifugation and were stained directly, without being cultured. So that batch effects would be minimized, each experiment stained and sorted samples in pairs, pairing one healthy donor with one patient.

Regarding this clone: Its antigen is currently not known. The sample holds no much larger clone one base away, and base qualities are not on file.

The chain is made from TRBV5-4 and TRBJ2-7, with the D segment identity uncertain. The sequencing input was naive CD4+ T cells from blood. The sample's cell subset or site label is to be understood as: true naive CD4+ T cells. The clonotype comes from a young man with type 1 diabetes. At the DNA level, the sequence is TGTGCCAGCAGCGCCGACCCAAACTCCTACGAGCAGTACTTC. Translated, this is CASSADPNSYEQYF.